There are a few counts of the clone carrying this TCR beta chain. The antigen remains unidentified. Using a J-beta primer mix together with a sample-barcoded 5' primer, a second PCR was run for roughly 6 to 12 cycles. Via MiXCR, TCRdb re-called the 5' RACE reads, giving one row per CDR3 protein. The repertoire holds some 1.5 million distinct CDR3 sequences, 28% seen once, with approximately 7.7% in the top ten. These data are taken from a study of blood T cells in healthy people across ages. V was pared by 11 bases and J by 5 bases, with 8 bases of the junction left unmatched. The CDR3 covers 14 residues. CDR1 ENHRY and CDR2 SYGVKD come from the germline V gene. Healthy Caucasian individuals from Russia aged about 6 to 90 served as donors. The study, taken as a whole, reports: A strong correlation between TCR beta diversity and naive T cell percentage was seen. While age rose, TCR beta diversity per million T cells dropped in a roughly linear way.

This TCR derives from a woman aged 25 to 39 in good health. The rearrangement uses TRBV10-3 and TRBJ2-1; 11 bases line up with TRBD2. Sequenced sample: blood. The CDR3 is CAAATSGGDNEQFF. For the CDR3, the DNA is TGTGCCGCTGCAACTAGCGGGGGAGACAATGAGCAGTTCTTC.